The source of this T cell receptor (beta chain) is a study of graft-versus-host responses after intestinal transplantation. About this clone itself: Antigen specificity is unknown.

The assay was immunoSEQ multiplex PCR, and TCRdb's table has in-frame clones only and misses some. The sample holds 85,000 to 100,000 clones, roughly 90% seen once. Losses at the gene ends were 3 bases for V and 6 bases for J; bases not matched to a gene: 4. The CDR3 covers 14 residues. Germline V CDR1 and CDR2: MGHRA, YSYEKL. Whole-study findings and limits: Allograft clonal ratios (graft-versus-host to host-versus-graft) were high in patients who had graft-donor T cell macrochimerism. Early declines in HvG clones that occurred post-transplant were associated with peak circulating GvH clone levels.

J is TRBJ2-2 and V is TRBV4-1; TRBD1 aligns across 7 bases. The starting material was unstimulated CD8+ T cells sorted from spleen or lymph node cells, obtained before transplant. The source is a human donor who was the organ donor for an intestinal transplant. The CDR3 here is CASSQGQIPGELFF. The CDR3 DNA sequence: TGCGCCAGCAGCCAGGGACAGATCCCCGGGGAGCTGTTTTTT.